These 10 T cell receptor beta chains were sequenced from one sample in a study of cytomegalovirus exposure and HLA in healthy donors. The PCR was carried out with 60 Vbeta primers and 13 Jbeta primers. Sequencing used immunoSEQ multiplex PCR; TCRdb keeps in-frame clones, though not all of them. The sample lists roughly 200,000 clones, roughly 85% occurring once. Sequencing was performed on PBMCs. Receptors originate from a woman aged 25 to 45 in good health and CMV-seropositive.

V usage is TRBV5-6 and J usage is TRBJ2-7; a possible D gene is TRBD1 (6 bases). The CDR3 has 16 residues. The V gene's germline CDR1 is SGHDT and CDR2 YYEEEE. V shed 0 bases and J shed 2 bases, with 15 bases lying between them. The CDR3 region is CASSLAARTETYEQYF. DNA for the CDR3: TGTGCCAGCAGCTTGGCTGCCAGGACAGAAACCTACGAGCAGTACTTC.

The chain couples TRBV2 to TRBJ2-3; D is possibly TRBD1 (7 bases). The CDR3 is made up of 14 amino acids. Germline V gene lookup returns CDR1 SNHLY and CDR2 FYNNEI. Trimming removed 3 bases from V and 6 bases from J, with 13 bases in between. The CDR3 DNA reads TGTGCCAGCAGTGAGCAGGGGGGTATCGATACGCAGTATTTT. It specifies CASSEQGGIDTQYF.

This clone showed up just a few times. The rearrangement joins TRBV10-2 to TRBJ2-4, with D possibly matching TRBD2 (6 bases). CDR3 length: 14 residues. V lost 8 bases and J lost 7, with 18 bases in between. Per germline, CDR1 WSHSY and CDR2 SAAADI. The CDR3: CASRTSGGVNIQYF. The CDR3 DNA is TGCGCCAGCCGGACAAGCGGCGGGGTCAACATTCAGTACTTC.

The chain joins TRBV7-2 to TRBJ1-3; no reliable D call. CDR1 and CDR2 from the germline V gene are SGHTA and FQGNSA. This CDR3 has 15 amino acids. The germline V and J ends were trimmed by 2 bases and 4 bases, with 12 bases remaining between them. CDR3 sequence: CASSLRSGWGNTIYF. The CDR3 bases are TGTGCCAGCAGCTTACGATCCGGGTGGGGAAACACCATATATTTT.

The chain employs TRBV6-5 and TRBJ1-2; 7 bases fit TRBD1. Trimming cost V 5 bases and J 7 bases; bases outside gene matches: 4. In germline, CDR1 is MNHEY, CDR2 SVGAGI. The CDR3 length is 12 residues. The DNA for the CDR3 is TGTGCCAGCAGTCAGGGGGAGGTTGGCTACACCTTC. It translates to CASSQGEVGYTF.

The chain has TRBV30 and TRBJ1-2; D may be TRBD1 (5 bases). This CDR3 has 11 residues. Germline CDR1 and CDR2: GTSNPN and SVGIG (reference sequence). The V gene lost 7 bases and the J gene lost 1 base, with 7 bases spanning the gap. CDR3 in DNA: TGTGCCTCAAGGGGTAACTATGGCTACACCTTC. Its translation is CASRGNYGYTF.

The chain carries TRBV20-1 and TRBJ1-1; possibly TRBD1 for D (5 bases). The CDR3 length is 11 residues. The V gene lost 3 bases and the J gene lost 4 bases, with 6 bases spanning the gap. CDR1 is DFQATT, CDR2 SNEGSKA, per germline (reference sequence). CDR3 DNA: TGCAGTGCTAGCAGGGCCACTGAAGCTTTCTTT. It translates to CSASRATEAFF.

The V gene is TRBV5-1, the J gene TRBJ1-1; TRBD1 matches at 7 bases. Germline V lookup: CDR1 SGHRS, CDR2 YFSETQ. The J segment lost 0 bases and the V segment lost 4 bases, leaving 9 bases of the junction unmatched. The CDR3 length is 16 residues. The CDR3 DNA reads TGCGCCAGCAGCGGACGGACAGGAGCAATGAACACTGAAGCTTTCTTT. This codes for CASSGRTGAMNTEAFF. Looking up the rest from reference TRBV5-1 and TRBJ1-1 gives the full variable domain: KAGVTQTPRYLIKTRGQQVTLSCSPISGHRSVSWYQQTPGQGLQFLFEYFSETQRNKGNFPGRFSGRQFSNSRSEMNVSTLELGDSALYLCASSGRTGAMNTEAFFGQGTRLTVV.

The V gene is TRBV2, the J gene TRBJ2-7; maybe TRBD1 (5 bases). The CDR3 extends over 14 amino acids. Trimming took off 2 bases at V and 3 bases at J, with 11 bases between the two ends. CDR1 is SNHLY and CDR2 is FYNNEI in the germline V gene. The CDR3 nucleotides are TGTGCCAGCAGTGAACAGGGCGGAAGCTACGAGCAGTACTTC. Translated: CASSEQGGSYEQYF.

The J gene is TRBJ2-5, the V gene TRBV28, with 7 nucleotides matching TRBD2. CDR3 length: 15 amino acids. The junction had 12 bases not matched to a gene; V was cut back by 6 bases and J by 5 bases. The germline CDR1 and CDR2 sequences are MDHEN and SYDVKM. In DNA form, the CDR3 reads TGTGCCAGCAGCCTCGGGCGGGAGTTTGCTGAGACCCAGTACTTC. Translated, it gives CASSLGREFAETQYF.